One sample yielded the 28 T cell receptor beta chains listed below, sequenced in a study of T cell responses to AZD1222 COVID-19 vaccine. Assay used: immunoSEQ multiplex PCR; TCRdb lists only in-frame clones, some missing. The sample carries about 140,000 clones, roughly nine tenths recorded once. Sample: peripheral blood, taken on day 0 of AZD1222 vaccination. These TCRs come from an adult in good health.

This chain links TRBV27 with TRBJ1-5; 11 bases agree with TRBD1. With 3 bases clipped from V and 2 bases from J, the junction kept 6 bases outside the gene matches. In germline, CDR1 is MNHEY, CDR2 SMNVEV (reference sequence). The CDR3 length is 17 residues. The chain's CDR3 is CASSFIRTGGGNQPQHF. In nucleotides, the CDR3 is TGTGCCAGCAGTTTCATCCGGACAGGGGGCGGCAATCAGCCCCAGCATTTT.

The chain couples TRBV18 to TRBJ2-3; 14 bases map to TRBD2. CDR1 is KGHSH, CDR2 LQKENI, per germline. The CDR3 extends over 16 amino acids. With 3 bases clipped from V and 6 bases from J, the junction kept 5 bases outside the gene matches. The CDR3 region is CASSPGTSGSWDTQYF. CDR3 DNA sequence: TGTGCCAGCTCACCCGGGACTAGCGGGAGTTGGGATACGCAGTATTTT.

The CDR3 protein is CASRPSGRVPGELFF. The CDR3 nucleotides read TGTGCCAGCAGGCCTAGCGGGAGGGTCCCCGGGGAGCTGTTTTTT. The rearrangement joins TRBV3-1 (or the pseudogene TRBV3-2) to TRBJ2-2, with TRBD2 matching over 12 bases. CDR1 LGHDT and CDR2 YNNKEL come from the germline V gene (reference sequence). CDR3 length equals 15 residues. The junction had 5 bases not matched to a gene; V was cut back by 6 bases and J by 6 bases.

The rearrangement joins TRBV19 to TRBJ2-7, with 9 bases identical to TRBD2. This CDR3 has 16 residues. J was trimmed by 2 bases and V by 5 bases; bases with no gene match: 10. Per germline, CDR1 LNHDA and CDR2 SQIVND (reference sequence). The CDR3 DNA follows: TGTGCCAGTAGTTCAAGTGGCACTAGCGGGCCCTACGAGCAGTACTTC. Its protein is CASSSSGTSGPYEQYF.

The chain recombines TRBV7-9 with TRBJ1-5; weak D call: TRBD1 (5 bases). Germline V CDR1 and CDR2: SEHNR, FQNEAQ (reference sequence). Trimming took 5 bases from V and 1 from J, leaving 18 bases between them. The CDR3 covers 17 residues. The CDR3 is CASSSARAGLSNQPQHF. CDR3 DNA sequence: TGTGCCAGCAGCAGCGCACGAGCGGGGCTAAGCAATCAGCCCCAGCATTTT. Full variable domain (outside the CDR3, taken from reference TRBV7-9 and TRBJ1-5): DTGVSQNPRHKITKRGQNVTFRCDPISEHNRLYWYRQTLGQGPEFLTYFQNEAQLEKSRLLSDRFSAERPKGSFSTLEIQRTEQGDSAMYLCASSSARAGLSNQPQHFGDGTRLSIL.

The chain links TRBV3-1 (or the pseudogene TRBV3-2) to TRBJ2-5; D call uncertain. Germline CDR1 LGHDT, CDR2 YNNKEL (reference sequence). The V end lost 5 bases, the J end lost 3 bases, and 13 bases lay between the germline ends. The CDR3 loop spans 14 amino acids. CDR3 bases: TGTGCCAGCAGCTCCGCCCTGGGTAAAGAGACCCAGTACTTC. This sequence encodes CASSSALGKETQYF.

The rearrangement joins TRBV6-5 to TRBJ1-1; D is unclear. The ends were cut back, 7 bases at V and 4 bases at J, with 16 bases in the middle. This CDR3 has 14 amino acids. Germline V gene sequence: CDR1 MNHEY, CDR2 SVGAGI. The CDR3 coding sequence is TGTGCCAGCATCAGCATCGGGTGGACCACTGAAGCTTTCTTT. Amino acid sequence: CASISIGWTTEAFF.

The rearrangement links TRBV27 to TRBJ1-2; no clear D. Germline CDR1 MNHEY, CDR2 SMNVEV (reference sequence). V was cut by 5 bases and J by 4 bases, with 14 bases left in between. The CDR3 is 14 amino acids. CDR3 region: CASSPRENSYGYTF. The CDR3 DNA reads as TGTGCCAGCAGTCCAAGGGAGAACTCCTATGGCTACACCTTC.

V is TRBV7-2 and J is TRBJ1-6; D perhaps matches TRBD1 (5 bases). Germline V gives CDR1 SGHTA, CDR2 FQGNSA. This CDR3 spans 14 amino acids. The ends were cut back, 5 bases at V and 9 bases at J, with 14 bases in the middle. DNA of the CDR3: TGTGCCAGCAGCGGGGGTAATTCGGGTTCACCCCTCCACTTT. It is translated as CASSGGNSGSPLHF.

The V gene is TRBV4-1, the J gene TRBJ2-1; D is ambiguous. The CDR3 runs to 15 residues. Trimming removed 1 base at V and 6 bases at J, with 13 bases between. Looked up from germline, CDR1 is MGHRA and CDR2 is YSYEKL. The CDR3 DNA sequence: TGCGCCAGCAGCCAAGCCTTCGATAACTTCAATGAGCAGTTCTTC. Translation: CASSQAFDNFNEQFF.

This chain connects TRBV12-5 to TRBJ1-1, with D perhaps matching TRBD1 (5 bases). The CDR3 length is 13 residues. Germline CDR1 reads LGHNT; CDR2 reads FRNRAP. V was clipped by 3 bases and J by 5 bases, with 10 bases between them. The DNA for the CDR3 is TGTGCTAGTGGTTTTGGCGGGGCAACTGAAGCTTTCTTT. Protein: CASGFGGATEAFF.

This rearrangement joins TRBV2 to TRBJ2-3; a possible D gene is TRBD2 (6 bases). Deletions cut 0 bases from V and 0 bases from J, with 7 bases between. Germline assignment: CDR1 SNHLY and CDR2 FYNNEI. The CDR3 has 15 residues. The chain's CDR3 is CASSEAGTSTDTQYF. DNA of the CDR3: TGTGCCAGCAGTGAAGCCGGGACTAGCACAGATACGCAGTATTTT.

CDR3 amino acids: CAWSPPGGPETQYF. The DNA of the CDR3 is TGTGCCTGGAGTCCACCGGGGGGTCCGGAGACCCAGTACTTC. V gene TRBV30 combines with J gene TRBJ2-5; 7 bases fit TRBD2. In germline, CDR1 is GTSNPN, CDR2 SVGIG (reference sequence). This CDR3 has 14 amino acids. V trimming: 2 bases; J trimming: 5 bases; junction bases outside the gene matches: 8.

The V call is TRBV4-2, the J call TRBJ1-4; D may be TRBD1 (6 bases). This CDR3 is 12 amino acids long. The germline V gene has CDR1 LGHNA and CDR2 YNFKEQ. Trimming pared 3 bases from V and 14 bases from J, leaving 13 bases between. CDR3 loop: CASSHRDKGLFF. The CDR3 DNA reads TGTGCCAGCAGCCATAGGGACAAAGGGCTGTTTTTT.

V is TRBV28 and J is TRBJ1-5; TRBD1 might be the D (6 bases). The CDR3 has 14 amino acids. V was trimmed by 6 bases and J by 7 bases, leaving 16 bases between them. The V gene's germline CDR1 is MDHEN and CDR2 SYDVKM. This chain's CDR3 is CASRTTGIRQPQHF. CDR3 sequence (DNA): TGTGCCAGCAGGACAACAGGGATAAGGCAGCCCCAGCATTTT.

The rearrangement links TRBV19 to TRBJ1-1; D may be TRBD1 (6 bases). The CDR3 consists of 14 residues. CDR1 is LNHDA and CDR2 is SQIVND in the germline V gene (reference sequence). V dropped 3 bases and J dropped 1 base, with 9 bases sitting between them. The CDR3 DNA sequence: TGTGCCAGTAGTATGGGGGCAGGGAACACTGAAGCTTTCTTT. It codes for CASSMGAGNTEAFF.

The V call is TRBV18, the J call TRBJ1-2; no firm D call. V was trimmed by 3 bases and J by 6 bases, leaving 23 bases between them. The CDR3 spans 17 residues. The germline V gene encodes CDR1 KGHSH and CDR2 LQKENI. DNA for the CDR3: TGTGCCAGCTCACCTTCAAACGCCAAGGTGGGAGTGGATGGCTACACCTTC. Protein product: CASSPSNAKVGVDGYTF.

As concerns this clone: In the same sample, other DNA sequences code for this CDR3. CDR3 sequence: CASSVAGNTGELFF. The CDR3 DNA reads as TGTGCCAGCAGCGTGGCAGGAAACACCGGGGAGCTGTTTTTT. The chain employs TRBV9 and TRBJ2-2; no definite D call. CDR1 SGDLS and CDR2 YYNGEE come from the germline V gene. CDR3 size: 14 residues. Trimming removed 2 bases from V and 2 bases from J, with 7 bases in between.

Worth noting for this clone: The same CDR3 can be traced to other DNA sequences in this sample. The CDR3 spells CASSPEAGAGNTIYF. For the CDR3, the DNA is TGTGCCAGCAGCCCGGAGGCTGGGGCTGGAAACACCATATATTTT. The chain joins TRBV7-7 to TRBJ1-3; D uncertain. Germline assignment: CDR1 SSHAT and CDR2 FNYEAQ (reference sequence). Trimming left V 5 bases short and J 2 bases short, with 13 bases between. CDR3 size: 15 residues.

The chain links TRBV28 to TRBJ1-2; D is unclear. Trimming took 4 bases from V and 4 from J, leaving 4 bases between them. The CDR3 is made up of 11 amino acids. Germline lookup yields CDR1 MDHEN and CDR2 SYDVKM. The CDR3 sequence is CASSSVYGYTF. In DNA form, the CDR3 reads TGTGCCAGCAGTTCGGTCTATGGCTACACCTTC.

The chain links TRBV3-1 (or the pseudogene TRBV3-2) to TRBJ1-1; D uncertain. There are 11 residues in the CDR3. Trimming removed 3 bases at V and 11 bases at J, with 10 bases between. In germline, CDR1 is LGHDT, CDR2 YNNKEL (reference sequence). The CDR3 DNA reads as TGTGCCAGCAGCCAGGGCGTCGAGGCTTTCTTT. It yields the protein CASSQGVEAFF.

This clone was seen only once. V and J are TRBV2 and TRBJ2-7; D not resolved. In germline, CDR1 is SNHLY, CDR2 FYNNEI. Deletions cut 7 bases from V and 2 bases from J, with 9 bases between. This CDR3 is built from 12 residues. CDR3 sequence: CASMVPTYEQYF. CDR3 coding DNA: TGTGCCAGCATGGTCCCAACCTACGAGCAGTACTTC.

This rearrangement joins TRBV5-4 to TRBJ2-2, with D perhaps being TRBD1 or TRBD2 (5 bases each). Germline V gives CDR1 SGHNT, CDR2 YYREEE (reference sequence). V gave up 0 bases and J gave up 1 base, with 10 bases separating them. The CDR3 is 16 residues long. Here the CDR3 reads CASSLAWGMNTGELFF. In nucleotides, the CDR3 is TGTGCCAGCAGCTTGGCCTGGGGGATGAACACCGGGGAGCTGTTTTTT. Filled out from reference TRBV5-4 and TRBJ2-2, the complete variable domain reads ETGVTQSPTHLIKTRGQQVTLRCSSQSGHNTVSWYQQALGQGPQFIFQYYREEENGRGNFPPRFSGLQFPNYSSELNVNALELDDSALYLCASSLAWGMNTGELFFGEGSRLTVL.

CDR3 sequence reads: CASSLTQGPFDETQYF. The DNA of the CDR3 is TGTGCCAGCAGCTTAACGCAGGGCCCTTTCGATGAGACCCAGTACTTC. The V and J genes are TRBV11-1 and TRBJ2-5, with a weak D call TRBD1 (5 bases). Germline CDR1 is SGHAT and CDR2 is FQDESV (reference sequence). The CDR3 totals 16 residues. V dropped 2 bases and J dropped 5 bases, with 18 bases sitting between them.

This chain uses TRBV19 with TRBJ2-7; D perhaps matches TRBD1 (6 bases). The CDR3 runs to 14 residues. Trimming took off 1 base at V and 2 bases at J, with 9 bases between the two ends. CDR1 and CDR2 from the germline V gene are LNHDA and SQIVND (reference sequence). The CDR3 loop reads CASSIGGHPYEQYF. DNA of the CDR3: TGTGCCAGTAGTATAGGGGGACACCCCTACGAGCAGTACTTC.

This clone was detected once. CDR3 amino acids: CASSTYVLRLAGSGELFF. As DNA, the CDR3 is TGTGCCAGTAGTACCTACGTCCTTCGACTAGCGGGATCCGGGGAGCTGTTTTTT. The gene calls are TRBV19 and TRBJ2-2, with TRBD2 identical over 11 bases. CDR3 length: 18 amino acids. CDR1 is LNHDA and CDR2 is SQIVND in the germline V gene (reference sequence). V lost 4 bases, J lost 6 bases, and 13 bases stayed unmatched.

Note on this clone: Other nucleotide sequences in the sample specify the same CDR3. The rearrangement joins TRBV7-9 to TRBJ2-2; D is unclear. The CDR3 is 14 residues long. The V gene lost 1 base and the J gene lost 0 bases, with 3 bases spanning the gap. From germline, CDR1 is SEHNR and CDR2 FQNEAQ (reference sequence). The CDR3 sequence: CASSLGANTGELFF. For the CDR3, the DNA is TGTGCCAGCAGCTTAGGCGCGAACACCGGGGAGCTGTTTTTT.

V and J are TRBV29-1 and TRBJ2-5; the match to TRBD2 covers 7 bases. The CDR3 extends over 14 amino acids. Germline trimming cut 7 bases from V and 4 bases from J; bases unmatched to any gene: 12. Germline CDR1 reads SQVTM; CDR2 reads ANQGSEA. CDR3 nucleotides: TGCAGCGCCGTGGAGGGGACTAAGCGAGAGACCCAGTACTTC. Translated: CSAVEGTKRETQYF.